The sequence of this T cell receptor (beta chain) was determined in a study of cytomegalovirus exposure and HLA in healthy donors. The table came from immunoSEQ multiplex PCR; TCRdb's copy has only in-frame clones and leaves some out. Of 150,000 to 200,000 clones in the sample, less than 85% were seen once. In the case of this clone: The antigen is unknown. The sample has other DNA sequences that encode this CDR3 too.

General observations from the study: The study recorded around 160 TCR beta chains that were cytomegalovirus-associated. High specificity and sensitivity for cytomegalovirus status were reported for the classifier. The study found most TCR sequences rare, yet found some public TCRs in many donors.

V was cut by 3 bases and J by 0 bases, with 8 bases left in between. Germline CDR1 and CDR2: LNHDA and SQIVND (reference sequence). This CDR3 comprises 14 residues. The chain uses TRBV19 and TRBJ1-1; tentatively, D is TRBD1 (5 bases). Material: PBMCs. The clonotype was recovered from a man between 18 and 35 years old in good health and CMV-seropositive. The CDR3 DNA reads TGTGCCAGTAGTATTCGGGGGGTGAACACTGAAGCTTTCTTT. Protein sequence: CASSIRGVNTEAFF. The full variable domain, completed using reference TRBV19 and TRBJ1-1, is DGGITQSPKYLFRKEGQNVTLSCEQNLNHDAMYWYRQDPGQGLRLIYYSQIVNDFQKGDIAEGYSVSREKKESFPLTVTSAQKNPTAFYLCASSIRGVNTEAFFGQGTRLTVV.